A selection of T cell receptor beta chains follows, all from one sample in a study of blood T cell repertoires in COVID-19. Produced via immunoSEQ multiplex PCR; TCRdb's table is partial and in-frame only. The sample contains roughly 100,000 clones, around four fifths of which appear only once. Material: peripheral blood. These receptors were taken from a man aged 55 to 70 with active or convalescent COVID-19. CDR3s include the opening cysteine and the closing phenylalanine or tryptophan. A D gene is named only where the DNA matches it firmly. Where a row states a size, it is once, few, many or the class of an expanded clone; other rows omit it.

V gene	J gene	clone size	D gene	CDR3 length	CDR3 DNA	CDR3 protein
TRBV6-5	TRBJ2-5	-	TRBD1	13	TGTGCCAGCAGTTTGGACAGGCTAGAGACCCAGTACTTC	CASSLDRLETQYF
TRBV10-2	TRBJ1-4	-	TRBD1	15	TGCGCCAGCAGTTATACAGGGGGGGAAAGGGAAAAACTGTTTTTT	CASSYTGGEREKLFF
TRBV30	TRBJ2-1	-	TRBD1	14	TGTGCCTTCGGACAGGGGCGTTCCTACAATGAGCAGTTCTTC	CAFGQGRSYNEQFF
TRBV27	TRBJ2-1	once	TRBD2	16	TGTGCCAGCAGCCCCAGCGGGACTAGCGCCAACAATGAGCAGTTCTTC	CASSPSGTSANNEQFF
TRBV29-1	TRBJ2-5	-	-	13	TGCAGCGTTGGTTCCAGGGTCGGGGAGACCCAGTACTTC	CSVGSRVGETQYF
TRBV9	TRBJ2-1	-	TRBD1	14	TGTGCCAGCACCCGGACAGGGGCGGTCGATGAGCAGTTCTTC	CASTRTGAVDEQFF
TRBV29-1	TRBJ2-5	-	TRBD1	14	TGCAGCGTTGAAGAATGGACAGGCCAAGAGACCCAGTACTTC	CSVEEWTGQETQYF
TRBV7-8	TRBJ1-1	few	-	14	TGTGCCAGCAGCCAAGGACAGTCGAACACTGAAGCTTTCTTT	CASSQGQSNTEAFF
TRBV4-2	TRBJ2-7	-	TRBD2	16	TGTGCCAGCAGCCACCCCGCGGGACTAGCTGCCAACGAGCAGTACTTC	CASSHPAGLAANEQYF
TRBV19	TRBJ2-3	-	TRBD2	17	TGTGCCAGTAGTATAGGTAGTGGCGGGAGTCATTTGGATACGCAGTATTTT	CASSIGSGGSHLDTQYF
TRBV2	TRBJ2-5	-	-	16	TGTGCCGGCCAATCCCCTCGTAATACGGGGCAAGAGACCCAGTACTTC	CAGQSPRNTGQETQYF
TRBV19	TRBJ1-3	-	-	14	TGTGCCAGTAGTATGGGGCCCTACGGAAACACCATATATTTT	CASSMGPYGNTIYF
TRBV5-1	TRBJ1-2	once	TRBD1	14	TGCGCCAGCAGCTCGACAGGGGGGAACTATGGCTACACCTTC	CASSSTGGNYGYTF
TRBV10-1	TRBJ2-7	-	TRBD1	14	TGCGCCAGCAGTGAAGGGACAGGGACCTACGAGCAGTACTTC	CASSEGTGTYEQYF
TRBV3-1/TRBV3-2	TRBJ2-1	-	-	15	TGTGCCAGCTCCCGAGCTGATCTAACCTACAATGAGCAGTTCTTC	CASSRADLTYNEQFF
TRBV6-5	TRBJ1-1	few	-	13	TGTGCCAGCAGTTACTCTTACGGCACTGAAGCTTTCTTT	CASSYSYGTEAFF
TRBV21-1	TRBJ1-2	-	-	14	TGTGCCAGCCCCGCCCACAGGGCTGGGTTAGGCTACACCTTC	CASPAHRAGLGYTF
TRBV12-3/TRBV12-4	TRBJ1-4	-	-	13	TGTGCCAGCAGTTTAATCGGGGTGGGCAAACTGTTTTTT	CASSLIGVGKLFF
TRBV28	TRBJ2-1	-	-	12	TGTGCCAGCAGTTTAGTCATTAATGAGCAGTTCTTC	CASSLVINEQFF
TRBV6-5	TRBJ1-1	-	-	13	TGTGCCAGCAGTTATGAGGGGAACACTGAAGCTTTCTTT	CASSYEGNTEAFF
TRBV19	TRBJ2-2	once	-	15	TGTGCCAGCGCGAGGGGGGGATCGAACACCGGGGAGCTGTTTTTT	CASARGGSNTGELFF
TRBV7-2	TRBJ1-2	few	-	15	TGTGCCAGCAGCTTAGGGGGCGTCGGCGCAATTGGCTACACCTTC	CASSLGGVGAIGYTF
TRBV5-6	TRBJ1-6	once	TRBD1	15	TGTGCCAGCAGCTACACAGGGGGCAAAAATTCACCCCTCCACTTT	CASSYTGGKNSPLHF
TRBV7-9	TRBJ1-5	-	-	14	TGTGCCAGCAGCTTGATGACAGAAAATCAGCCCCAGCATTTT	CASSLMTENQPQHF
TRBV28	TRBJ2-7	-	-	11	TGTGCCGCGGGGCCCCCCTACGAGCAGTACTTC	CAAGPPYEQYF
TRBV6-5	TRBJ2-6	few	TRBD1	15	TGTGCCAGCAGCAAACCGACAGGGGGGGCCAACGTCCTGACTTTC	CASSKPTGGANVLTF
TRBV5-1	TRBJ1-1	few	-	16	TGCGCCAGCAGCAGAACGGCGACAGGATCTAACACTGAAGCTTTCTTT	CASSRTATGSNTEAFF
TRBV19	TRBJ2-5	-	TRBD1	16	TGTGCCAGTAGTACCGGACAGGGGATTACACAAGAGACCCAGTACTTC	CASSTGQGITQETQYF
TRBV5-1	TRBJ2-5	-	-	15	TGCGCCAGCAGCTTGGGCAGGGGCTACCAAGAGACCCAGTACTTC	CASSLGRGYQETQYF
TRBV24-1	TRBJ2-1	-	-	15	TGTGCCACCAGTGATTTGCAGTCCAGGGACAATGAGCAGTTCTTC	CATSDLQSRDNEQFF
TRBV20-1	TRBJ1-5	once	TRBD1	15	TGCAGTGCTAGTTCCGGGACAGGGTTTGCGAAGCCCCAGCATTTT	CSASSGTGFAKPQHF
TRBV18	TRBJ2-3	-	-	14	TGTGCCAGCTCACAGGGACAAATCACAGATACGCAGTATTTT	CASSQGQITDTQYF
TRBV7-2	TRBJ2-3	-	-	13	TGTGCCAGCAGCTTAAGGGAGGCAGATACGCAGTATTTT	CASSLREADTQYF